This TCR beta chain appears in the sequencing data of a study of blood T cell repertoires in COVID-19. Study-level background: COVID-19 samples, acute and convalescent, were from the United States, Italy and Spain. Sources were T cells, B-cell-depleted T cells, or PBMCs; the material itself was cDNA or gDNA.

The CDR3 is 16 amino acids. V dropped 5 bases and J dropped 2; count of bases not matched to a gene: 6. The germline gives CDR1 MNHEY, CDR2 SVGEGT. As processed by the authors: Reference gene primer amplification in the assay estimated nucleated cell counts. The assay was immunoSEQ multiplex PCR, and TCRdb's table has in-frame clones only and misses some. V, J and clone size are those of that table, while D and trimming were read from the DNA. The data contain just under 80,000 clones, about 88% of them singletons. Specimen: peripheral blood. The chain combines TRBV6-2 or TRBV6-3 with TRBJ2-3; 11 bases line up with TRBD2. This TCR came from a human donor in a cohort sampled during active COVID-19. CDR3 DNA sequence: TGTGCCAGCAGTGACAGACTAGCGGGGTACACAGATACGCAGTATTTT. Its protein is CASSDRLAGYTDTQYF.